Sequencing of this T cell receptor (beta chain) was carried out in a study of T cell changes during pregnancy in multiple sclerosis. Using immunoSEQ multiplex PCR, the repertoire was profiled, and TCRdb retains in-frame clones only, with some absent. The sample includes 45,000 to 55,000 clones, approximately 92% of them seen just once. The CDR3 length is 18 residues. Losses at the gene ends were 0 bases for V and 3 bases for J; bases not matched to a gene: 10. Germline loops: CDR1 LGHNA, CDR2 YNFKEQ. This sequence joins TRBV4-2 and TRBJ2-7, with 11 bases matching TRBD2. The sequences come from peripheral blood, collected after pregnancy. This TCR came from a female donor with multiple sclerosis, enrolled in a pregnancy study. CDR3 in DNA: TGTGCCAGCAGCCAAGATAGTTTAGGGACTAGCGGCCTCTACGAGCAGTACTTC. It is translated as CASSQDSLGTSGLYEQYF.